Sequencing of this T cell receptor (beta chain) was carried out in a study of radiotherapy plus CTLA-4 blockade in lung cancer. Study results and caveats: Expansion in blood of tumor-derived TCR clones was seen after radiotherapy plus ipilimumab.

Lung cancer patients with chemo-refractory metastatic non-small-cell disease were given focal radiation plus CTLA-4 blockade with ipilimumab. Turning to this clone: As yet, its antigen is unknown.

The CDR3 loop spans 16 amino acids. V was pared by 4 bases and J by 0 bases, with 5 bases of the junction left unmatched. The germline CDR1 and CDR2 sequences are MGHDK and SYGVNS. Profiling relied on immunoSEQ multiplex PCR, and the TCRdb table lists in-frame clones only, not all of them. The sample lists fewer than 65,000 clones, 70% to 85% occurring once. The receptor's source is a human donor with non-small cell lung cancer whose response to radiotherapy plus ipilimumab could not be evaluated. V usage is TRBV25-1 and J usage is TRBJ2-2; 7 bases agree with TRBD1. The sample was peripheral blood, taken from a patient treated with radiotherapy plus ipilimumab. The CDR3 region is CASSAFTGANTGELFF. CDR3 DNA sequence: TGTGCCAGCAGTGCATTCACAGGGGCGAACACCGGGGAGCTGTTTTTT.